This passage covers 30 T cell receptor beta chains from one sample sequenced in a study of T cell responses to AZD1222 COVID-19 vaccine (dated by TCRdb to about 2021). Library preparation employed the immunoSEQ multiplex PCR assay. The table comes from immuneACCESS by way of TCRdb, which keeps in-frame sequences with V and J called. Part of the clones is missing from these tables; in studies checked, under half for an unresolved V gene and the rest for unknown reasons. For this sample the table gives over 95,000 clones, of which around 89% were detected only once. 7.5% of the sample is held by the ten biggest clonotypes. The label giving this sample's time point can be read as: baseline before first vaccination. The sample consisted of peripheral blood, taken on day 0 of AZD1222 vaccination. Receptor source: an adult in good health.

The V gene is TRBV6-2 or TRBV6-3, the J gene TRBJ2-7; D call uncertain. The CDR3 has 11 amino acids. Germline V lookup: CDR1 MNHEY, CDR2 SVGEGT. Trimming stripped 2 bases from V and 4 bases from J, with 3 bases between. CDR3 sequence (DNA): TGTGCCAGCAGTTACCAGTACGAGCAGTACTTC. Encoded protein: CASSYQYEQYF.

As regards this clone: Other DNA sequences from this sample encode an identical CDR3 as well. V usage is TRBV6-5 and J usage is TRBJ2-3; tentative D call: TRBD2 (6 bases). CDR1 MNHEY and CDR2 SVGAGI come from the germline V gene. Trimming cost V 6 bases and J 2 bases, with 12 bases left between them. The CDR3 sequence is 14 residues long. The CDR3 spells CASRPGGSTDTQYF. The CDR3, as DNA: TGTGCCAGCAGACCCGGGGGTTCCACAGATACGCAGTATTTT.

A few counts support this clone. V and J are TRBV20-1 and TRBJ1-4; tentatively, D is TRBD1 (6 bases). Germline CDR1 and CDR2: DFQATT and SNEGSKA (reference sequence). Trimming took off 7 bases at V and 4 bases at J, with 22 bases between the two ends. The CDR3 is 16 residues long. The CDR3: CSVSVRGAAINEKLFF. CDR3 DNA: TGCAGTGTTAGTGTCCGGGGGGCTGCTATTAATGAAAAACTGTTTTTT.

The V and J genes are TRBV4-2 and TRBJ1-2, with D unresolved. The CDR3 has 15 residues. Per germline, CDR1 LGHNA and CDR2 YNFKEQ. Between the trimmed V and J ends, which lost 0 bases and 4 bases, there was a span of 12 bases. CDR3: CASSQDGTALYGYTF. The CDR3 region has the DNA TGTGCCAGCAGCCAAGATGGCACAGCGCTCTATGGCTACACCTTC.

For this clone: The junction shows a germline mismatch at one end, possibly a read error. This sequence joins TRBV5-1 and TRBJ2-3; D is possibly TRBD2 (5 bases). Germline CDR1 is SGHRS and CDR2 is YFSETQ. The CDR3 spans 13 residues. DNA for the CDR3: TGCGCCAGCAGGTTGGGGAGTACAGATACGCAGTATTTT. Protein product: CASRLGSTDTQYF. The full variable domain, its missing parts supplied by reference TRBV5-1 and TRBJ2-3, is KAGVTQTPRYLIKTRGQQVTLSCSPISGHRSVSWYQQTPGQGLQFLFEYFSETQRNKGNFPGRFSGRQFSNSRSEMNVSTLELGDSALYLCASRLGSTDTQYFGPGTRLTVL.

V is TRBV3-1 (or the pseudogene TRBV3-2) and J is TRBJ2-1; D is perhaps TRBD2 (7 bases). This CDR3 spans 14 amino acids. V was cut by 3 bases and J by 2 bases, with 8 bases left in between. CDR1 LGHDT and CDR2 YNNKEL come from the germline V gene (reference sequence). As DNA, the CDR3 is TGTGCCAGCAGCCAGGGGGGGCCCTACAATGAGCAGTTCTTC. This gives the protein CASSQGGPYNEQFF.

The rearrangement links TRBV19 to TRBJ1-2; D is uncertain. Germline V gives CDR1 LNHDA, CDR2 SQIVND (reference sequence). The germline V and J ends were trimmed by 9 bases and 6 bases, with 17 bases remaining between them. The CDR3 runs to 13 residues. In DNA, the CDR3 is TGTGCCAGCCGACGGGCGGCGGGTAATGGCTACACCTTC. Amino acids: CASRRAAGNGYTF.

The V gene is TRBV6-1, the J gene TRBJ1-2; D is undetermined. The CDR3 sequence is 10 residues long. The V and J ends lost 3 bases and 8 bases respectively, with 4 bases between them. The germline gives CDR1 MNHNS, CDR2 SASEGT. The CDR3 region has the DNA TGTGCCAGCAGTGAGTCCGGCTACACCTTC. The encoded protein is CASSESGYTF.

The chain links TRBV15 to TRBJ1-4, with 7 bases matching TRBD1. CDR1 and CDR2 (germline): LNHNV, YYDKDF (reference sequence). V shed 0 bases, J shed 7 bases, and the junction held 8 bases outside the gene matches. The CDR3 runs to 16 residues. CDR3 region: CATSRDGTDHAEKLFF. The CDR3 DNA is TGTGCCACCAGCAGAGATGGGACAGACCACGCTGAAAAACTGTTTTTT.

The sample holds one count of this clone. V gene TRBV25-1 combines with J gene TRBJ2-7; D uncertain. The germline gives CDR1 MGHDK, CDR2 SYGVNS. The CDR3 runs to 15 residues. With 4 bases removed from V and 6 bases from J, the gap between germline ends came to 19 bases. The CDR3 DNA follows: TGTGCCAGCAGTGCTCCCCATGTGGGGTTGCTCGAGCAGTACTTC. Its protein is CASSAPHVGLLEQYF.

The genes are TRBV3-1 (or the pseudogene TRBV3-2) and TRBJ1-5; D might be TRBD1 (6 bases). The CDR3 is made up of 14 amino acids. Per germline, CDR1 LGHDT and CDR2 YNNKEL (reference sequence). The V end lost 8 bases, the J end lost 5 bases, and 16 bases lay between the germline ends. The CDR3 sequence is CASGVGGHDQPQHF. The DNA for the CDR3 is TGTGCCAGCGGTGTGGGGGGCCATGATCAGCCCCAGCATTTT.

The chain couples TRBV5-6 to TRBJ1-1; D uncertain. The CDR3 extends over 11 amino acids. Germline CDR1 reads SGHDT; CDR2 reads YYEEEE. V was shortened by 1 base and J by 12 bases, with 10 bases between the two germline ends. For the CDR3, the DNA is TGTGCCAGCAGCTTGTTCTTTGACACTTTCTTT. It codes for CASSLFFDTFF.

This rearrangement joins TRBV19 to TRBJ2-4; perhaps TRBD2 as D (6 bases). Trimming stripped 4 bases from V and 6 bases from J, with 25 bases between. The CDR3 is 18 amino acids. CDR1 is LNHDA, CDR2 SQIVND, per germline (reference sequence). The CDR3 loop is CASSTHRDSSGGRNIQYF. The CDR3 coding sequence is TGTGCCAGTAGTACCCATCGGGACTCAAGTGGAGGCAGAAACATTCAGTACTTC.

In its sample, this clone was seen once. The chain has TRBV5-5 and TRBJ2-4; no reliable D call. The CDR3 consists of 14 residues. The germline V gene encodes CDR1 SGHKS and CDR2 YYEKEE (reference sequence). V gave up 2 bases and J gave up 0 bases, with 6 bases separating them. CDR3 sequence reads: CASSLGLAKNIQYF. CDR3 sequence (DNA): TGTGCCAGCAGCTTAGGATTAGCCAAAAACATTCAGTACTTC.

Relative to its sample, this clone is large. The chain uses TRBV11-2 and TRBJ1-1; no definite D call. The germline V gene has CDR1 SGHAT and CDR2 FQNNGV. CDR3 size: 12 residues. With 6 bases removed from V and 1 base from J, the gap between germline ends came to 6 bases. CDR3 in DNA: TGTGCCAGCAGGAACTGGAACACTGAAGCTTTCTTT. It encodes CASRNWNTEAFF.

The J gene is TRBJ1-5, the V gene TRBV18, with 8 bases aligning to TRBD1. Losses at the gene ends were 3 bases for V and 5 bases for J; bases not matched to a gene: 3. The germline V gene encodes CDR1 KGHSH and CDR2 LQKENI. The CDR3 sequence is 14 residues long. In nucleotides, the CDR3 is TGTGCCAGCTCACCCTCAGGGGGCGATCAGCCCCAGCATTTT. Its protein product is CASSPSGGDQPQHF.

The CDR3 DNA follows: TGTGCCAGCAGCCGGACATCATACAATGAGCAGTTCTTC. Its translation: CASSRTSYNEQFF. The chain is built from TRBV5-6 and TRBJ2-1, with D tentatively TRBD1 (5 bases). The CDR3 has 13 residues. The V gene lost 4 bases and the J gene lost 4 bases, with 9 bases spanning the gap. CDR1 and CDR2 (germline): SGHDT, YYEEEE. The full variable domain, its missing parts supplied by reference TRBV5-6 and TRBJ2-1, is DAGVTQSPTHLIKTRGQQVTLRCSPKSGHDTVSWYQQALGQGPQFIFQYYEEEERQRGNFPDRFSGHQFPNYSSELNVNALLLGDSALYLCASSRTSYNEQFFGPGTRLTVL.

V usage is TRBV28 and J usage is TRBJ2-5, with D uncertain. The CDR3 has 14 amino acids. The V gene's germline CDR1 is MDHEN and CDR2 SYDVKM. The V end lost 5 bases, the J end lost 5 bases, and 15 bases lay between the germline ends. The CDR3 DNA reads as TGTGCCAGCAGTATTGGGTCGGCACAGGAGACCCAGTACTTC. It encodes CASSIGSAQETQYF.

The chain has TRBV19 and TRBJ2-2, with TRBD2 matching over 14 bases. V lost 11 bases to trimming and J lost 4 bases; unmatched junction nucleotides: 9. Germline CDR1 is LNHDA and CDR2 is SQIVND (reference sequence). The CDR3 has 16 residues. Written as DNA, the CDR3 is TGTGCCGTAAGAGGGACTAGCGGGAGTTTCACCGGGGAGCTGTTTTTT. As protein: CAVRGTSGSFTGELFF.

The J gene is TRBJ1-2, the V gene TRBV9, with TRBD1 as a possible D gene (5 bases). CDR3 length: 16 amino acids. The V gene lost 0 bases and the J gene lost 0 bases, with 12 bases spanning the gap. In germline, CDR1 is SGDLS, CDR2 YYNGEE. CDR3: CASSVEGVRANYGYTF. CDR3 DNA: TGTGCCAGCAGCGTAGAAGGGGTTAGAGCTAACTATGGCTACACCTTC.

V and J are TRBV19 and TRBJ2-7; 8 nucleotides align to TRBD1. Trimming at V came to 1 base and at J to 3 bases, leaving 2 bases not matched to a gene. The CDR3 contains 14 residues. CDR1 is LNHDA, CDR2 SQIVND, per germline (reference sequence). The CDR3 sequence: CASSIGGQDYEQYF. The DNA of the CDR3 is TGTGCCAGTAGTATAGGGGGACAGGACTACGAGCAGTACTTC.

The V call is TRBV7-9, the J call TRBJ1-1, with D unresolved. CDR3 length: 16 residues. From germline, CDR1 is SEHNR and CDR2 FQNEAQ (reference sequence). Trimming left V 5 bases short and J 0 bases short, with 16 bases between. The CDR3 protein is CASSATGEYLNTEAFF. The CDR3 nucleotides are TGTGCCAGCAGCGCAACTGGGGAGTACTTGAACACTGAAGCTTTCTTT.

The V gene is TRBV7-3, the J gene TRBJ1-1; D gene uncertain. Trimming shortened V by 0 bases and J by 4 bases, and 6 bases separated the two germline ends. Germline V gives CDR1 SGHTA, CDR2 FQGTGA. The CDR3 contains 13 residues. The DNA for the CDR3 is TGTGCCAGCAGCTTAACGGATGTCACTGAAGCTTTCTTT. Protein product: CASSLTDVTEAFF.

The DNA for the CDR3 is TGTGCCACCATGGGGGAGAGCAATCAGCCCCAGCATTTT. Translation gives CATMGESNQPQHF. This rearrangement joins TRBV28 to TRBJ1-5, with D perhaps TRBD1 (5 bases). Germline values: CDR1 MDHEN, CDR2 SYDVKM. There are 13 residues in the CDR3. V was trimmed by 10 bases and J by 1 base, leaving 11 bases between them.

The CDR3 sequence: CASSFAGGGAKNIQYF. CDR3 coding DNA: TGTGCCAGCAGCTTCGCGGGAGGGGGAGCCAAAAACATTCAGTACTTC. The genes are TRBV5-4 and TRBJ2-4; 9 bases align to TRBD2. The CDR3 runs to 16 residues. Germline lookup yields CDR1 SGHNT and CDR2 YYREEE (reference sequence). V lost 2 bases to trimming and J lost 0 bases; unmatched junction nucleotides: 3.

The chain links TRBV6-6 to TRBJ2-1, with TRBD1 matching 7 bases. Germline CDR1 and CDR2: MNHNY and SVGAGI (reference sequence). The V and J ends lost 5 bases and 6 bases, in that order; junction bases with no gene match: 4. This CDR3 comprises 13 residues. The CDR3 sequence is CASSRGQINEQFF. The CDR3 nucleotides read TGTGCCAGCAGTAGGGGACAGATCAATGAGCAGTTCTTC.

This chain connects TRBV5-1 to TRBJ1-1; D is unresolved. V lost 0 bases and J lost 2, with 8 bases in between. This CDR3 spans 14 amino acids. Per the germline V gene, CDR1 is SGHRS and CDR2 is YFSETQ. Here the CDR3 reads CASSLAMDNTEAFF. CDR3 nucleotide sequence: TGCGCCAGCAGCTTGGCCATGGATAACACTGAAGCTTTCTTT.

This sequence joins TRBV7-2 and TRBJ1-6; D might be TRBD1 (5 bases). CDR1 and CDR2 (germline): SGHTA, FQGNSA. Between the trimmed V and J ends, which lost 1 base and 10 bases, there was a span of 11 bases. The CDR3 extends over 14 amino acids. The CDR3 DNA reads TGTGCCAGCAGCTTAGGAGGGGCTAACTCACCCCTCCACTTT. The encoded protein is CASSLGGANSPLHF.

The chain joins TRBV5-4 to TRBJ1-2, with D maybe TRBD1 (6 bases). Between the trimmed V and J ends, which lost 3 bases and 2 bases, there was a span of 17 bases. Germline loops: CDR1 SGHNT, CDR2 YYREEE (reference sequence). The CDR3 covers 16 residues. Written as DNA, the CDR3 is TGTGCCAGCAGCTCCGGACAGATCCGCTTGAACTATGGCTACACCTTC. It translates to CASSSGQIRLNYGYTF. Supplemented by reference TRBV5-4 and TRBJ1-2, the full variable domain reads ETGVTQSPTHLIKTRGQQVTLRCSSQSGHNTVSWYQQALGQGPQFIFQYYREEENGRGNFPPRFSGLQFPNYSSELNVNALELDDSALYLCASSSGQIRLNYGYTFGSGTRLTVV.

This chain links TRBV7-2 with TRBJ2-7; a weak D match, TRBD2 (6 bases). Germline loops: CDR1 SGHTA, CDR2 FQGNSA. The CDR3 totals 14 residues. Trimming cost V 5 bases and J 2 bases, with 13 bases left between them. This CDR3 is CASSPRDATYEQYF. The DNA of the CDR3 is TGTGCCAGCAGCCCGCGGGACGCCACCTACGAGCAGTACTTC.